This TCR beta chain is from a study of TIL therapy for anti-PD-1-resistant metastatic lung cancer. About the study: Most patients had lung adenocarcinoma; four tumors were EGFR-mutant, two ALK-rearranged; half smoked currently or formerly.

The time point here: pre-treatment sample, taken before nivolumab and TIL therapy. Adults with stage 4 NSCLC were enrolled in a phase I trial. This was the immunoSEQ v3 assay. Assay used: immunoSEQ multiplex PCR; TCRdb lists only in-frame clones, some missing. Here the sample spans tens of thousands of clones, more than 60% being singletons. Germline lookup yields CDR1 SGHNT and CDR2 YYREEE (reference sequence). This CDR3 has 12 residues. V lost 2 bases to trimming and J lost 6 bases, with 9 bases between them. V gene TRBV5-4 combines with J gene TRBJ2-7; D ambiguous. The sequencing here drew on blood, taken at baseline. This clonotype was sampled from a person aged 25 to 85 with non-small cell lung cancer. The CDR3, as DNA: TGTGCCAGCAGCTTACAGTCACGCGAGCAGTACTTC. Its protein is CASSLQSREQYF. The variable domain in full, with the rest retrieved from reference TRBV5-4 and TRBJ2-7, is ETGVTQSPTHLIKTRGQQVTLRCSSQSGHNTVSWYQQALGQGPQFIFQYYREEENGRGNFPPRFSGLQFPNYSSELNVNALELDDSALYLCASSLQSREQYFGPGTRLTVT.